This T cell receptor beta chain is drawn from a study of T cells in Graves' hyperthyroidism and ophthalmopathy. This clonotype was counted at least ten times. J was trimmed by 7 bases and V by 2 bases; bases with no gene match: 8. CDR1 is SEHNR, CDR2 FQNEAQ, per germline (reference sequence). The CDR3 is 16 residues long. Amplified TCR beta CDR3 regions came from RNA transcripts. RT-PCR in the first round (using the HTBI primer set) targeted the TCR CDR3. TCRdb recomputed calls from the multiplex PCR reads with MiXCR, one row per CDR3 protein. The sample consists of 550,000 to 650,000 distinct CDR3 sequences, about 15% of them appearing once.

The chain has TRBV7-9 and TRBJ1-2; 12 bases match TRBD1. This TCR was recovered from a middle-aged woman with Graves' hyperthyroidism. Sample: blood. CDR3 in amino acids: CASSLLGTGGPRGYTF. The CDR3 DNA reads TGTGCCAGCAGCTTACTCGGGACAGGGGGCCCGCGTGGCTACACCTTC.